This T cell receptor (beta chain) was obtained from a study of CD8 T cells in ankylosing spondylitis. For TCR beta, libraries came from quantitative 5'-RACE with molecular barcodes. TCRdb processed the 5' RACE reads anew with MiXCR; each CDR3 protein has one entry. The data contain 300,000 to 350,000 distinct CDR3 sequences, 11% of them seen just once; the ten biggest clones take up about 10%. General observations from the study: Disease-linked clones reportedly showed significant enrichment in matched ankylosing spondylitis synovial fluid.

CDR3 length: 15 residues. Germline V gene sequence: CDR1 MDHEN, CDR2 SYDVKM. Trimming cost V 7 bases and J 2 bases, with 12 bases left between them. The table lists this clonotype with many counts. The antigen is unknown. The rearrangement uses TRBV28 and TRBJ2-6, with D perhaps matching TRBD1 (5 bases). This TCR derives from a female donor with ankylosing spondylitis or in good health (not recorded which). What was sequenced was blood, either unsorted or a sorted T cell fraction (not recorded which). In DNA, the CDR3 is TGTGCCAGCATTTCGCAGGGTACTGGGGCCAACGTCCTGACTTTC. This translates into CASISQGTGANVLTF.